A selection of T cell receptor beta chains follows, all from one sample in a study of regulatory T cells in long-lasting Graves disease. One entry per CDR3 protein, called by TCRdb with MiXCR from the multiplex PCR reads. The sample contains 300,000 to 500,000 distinct CDR3 sequences, less than 25% of which appear only once. Source: peripheral blood mononuclear cells (PBMCs), taken when the disease was refractory, from a patient treated with antithyroid drugs. Receptors were obtained from a female donor with Graves disease. Both conserved end residues are part of each CDR3. The order of the fields is D gene, J gene, clone size, V gene, CDR3 protein, CDR3 DNA. D genes are given only for firm matches. Not every row has a clone size; where given, it reads once, few, many or a size class.

d_gene: -; j_gene: TRBJ2-7; abundance: -; v_gene: TRBV29-1; CDR3aa: CSVEVRDYEQYF; CDR3nt: TGCAGCGTTGAAGTAAGGGACTACGAGCAGTACTTC
d_gene: -; j_gene: TRBJ2-5; abundance: -; v_gene: TRBV20-1; CDR3aa: CSGIPANPAFLQETQYF; CDR3nt: TGCAGTGGGATCCCCGCTAACCCAGCCTTCCTCCAAGAGACCCAGTACTTC
d_gene: -; j_gene: TRBJ1-1; abundance: few; v_gene: TRBV12-3/TRBV12-4; CDR3aa: CASSGLSKGGITEAFF; CDR3nt: TGTGCCAGCAGTGGTCTGTCGAAGGGAGGGATCACTGAAGCTTTCTTT
d_gene: -; j_gene: TRBJ2-7; abundance: many; v_gene: TRBV10-3; CDR3aa: CAISDYGEQYF; CDR3nt: TGTGCCATCAGTGACTACGGCGAGCAGTACTTC
d_gene: -; j_gene: TRBJ2-7; abundance: -; v_gene: TRBV3-1; CDR3aa: CASSQTGDWGYEQYF; CDR3nt: TGTGCCAGCAGCCAGACGGGGGACTGGGGCTACGAGCAGTACTTC
d_gene: -; j_gene: TRBJ2-7; abundance: many; v_gene: TRBV28; CDR3aa: CASSSGLTYEQYF; CDR3nt: TGTGCCAGCAGCTCGGGACTGACCTACGAGCAGTACTTC
d_gene: TRBD2; j_gene: TRBJ2-2; abundance: -; v_gene: TRBV29-1; CDR3aa: CSVGTSGTNTGELFF; CDR3nt: TGCAGCGTCGGGACTAGCGGGACGAACACCGGGGAGCTGTTTTTT
d_gene: -; j_gene: TRBJ1-3; abundance: -; v_gene: TRBV20-1; CDR3aa: CSARDGGVGNTIYF; CDR3nt: TGCAGTGCTAGAGATGGGGGAGTCGGAAACACCATATATTTT
d_gene: -; j_gene: TRBJ1-1; abundance: -; v_gene: TRBV5-1; CDR3aa: CASSLAAGPLGTEAFF; CDR3nt: TGCGCCAGCAGCTTGGCCGCAGGACCCTTGGGCACTGAAGCTTTCTTT
d_gene: -; j_gene: TRBJ1-2; abundance: many; v_gene: TRBV28; CDR3aa: CASTSPGHPPDGYTF; CDR3nt: TGTGCCAGCACTAGCCCCGGACACCCCCCGGATGGCTACACCTTC
d_gene: -; j_gene: TRBJ2-2; abundance: -; v_gene: TRBV30; CDR3aa: CAWSVLFATGELFF; CDR3nt: TGTGCCTGGAGTGTACTCTTCGCCACCGGGGAGCTGTTTTTT
d_gene: -; j_gene: TRBJ1-1; abundance: few; v_gene: TRBV4-3; CDR3aa: CASSQDLLGHNEAFF; CDR3nt: TGCGCCAGCAGCCAAGACCTCCTCGGCCACAATGAAGCTTTCTTT
d_gene: -; j_gene: TRBJ2-7; abundance: many; v_gene: TRBV11-2; CDR3aa: CASSLYEYEQYF; CDR3nt: TGTGCCAGCAGCTTATATGAATACGAGCAGTACTTC
d_gene: TRBD1; j_gene: TRBJ2-7; abundance: many; v_gene: TRBV6-1; CDR3aa: CASTGTGVYEQYF; CDR3nt: TGTGCCAGTACCGGGACAGGGGTCTACGAGCAGTACTTC
d_gene: TRBD1; j_gene: TRBJ1-6; abundance: many; v_gene: TRBV7-9; CDR3aa: CASSPGDRGSNSPLHF; CDR3nt: TGTGCCAGCAGCCCAGGGGACAGGGGGAGTAATTCACCCCTCCACTTT
d_gene: TRBD2; j_gene: TRBJ2-7; abundance: -; v_gene: TRBV5-4; CDR3aa: CASSLGPSGGTQAYEQYF; CDR3nt: TGTGCCAGCAGCTTGGGTCCTAGCGGGGGGACCCAGGCCTACGAGCAGTACTTC